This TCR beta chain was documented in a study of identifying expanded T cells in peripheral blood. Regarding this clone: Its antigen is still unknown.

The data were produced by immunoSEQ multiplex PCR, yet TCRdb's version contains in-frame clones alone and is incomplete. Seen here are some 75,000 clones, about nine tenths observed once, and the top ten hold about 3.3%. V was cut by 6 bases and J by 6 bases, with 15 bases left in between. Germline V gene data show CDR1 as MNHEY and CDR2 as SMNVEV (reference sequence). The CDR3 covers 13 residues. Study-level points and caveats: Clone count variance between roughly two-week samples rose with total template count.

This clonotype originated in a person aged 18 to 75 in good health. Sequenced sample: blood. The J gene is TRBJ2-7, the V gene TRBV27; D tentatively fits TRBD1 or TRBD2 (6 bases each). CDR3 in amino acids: CASSQTGGGEQYF. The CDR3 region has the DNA TGTGCCAGCAGCCAGACAGGAGGGGGCGAGCAGTACTTC.